These 30 T cell receptor beta chains originate from one sample sequenced in a study of cytomegalovirus exposure and HLA in healthy donors. PCR amplification relied on 60 Vbeta primers (plus 13 Jbeta primers). Produced via immunoSEQ multiplex PCR; TCRdb's table is partial and in-frame only. Of 95,000 to 150,000 clones listed, around 85% were seen once; the top ten hold 2.1%. Material: PBMCs. These receptors were taken from a man aged 25-45 years in good health and CMV-seronegative.

This chain uses TRBV7-6 with TRBJ2-3, with 10 bases lining up with TRBD2. This CDR3 is 16 amino acids long. V lost 1 base, J lost 2 bases, and 3 bases stayed unmatched. Germline V lookup: CDR1 SGHVS, CDR2 FNYEAQ. The CDR3 coding sequence is TGTGCCAGCAGCTTAGGGACTAGCGGATTCACAGATACGCAGTATTTT. The encoded protein is CASSLGTSGFTDTQYF.

This chain links TRBV7-9 with TRBJ1-3; no clear D. This CDR3 contains 16 residues. Trimming pared 4 bases from V and 4 bases from J, leaving 17 bases between. Looked up from germline, CDR1 is SEHNR and CDR2 is FQNEAQ (reference sequence). CDR3 in amino acids: CASSYIGVGTGNTIYF. The CDR3 nucleotides are TGTGCCAGCAGCTACATCGGGGTGGGAACCGGAAACACCATATATTTT.

The chain is built from TRBV10-2 and TRBJ1-2, with D unresolved. The CDR3 totals 12 residues. V shed 6 bases and J shed 7 bases, with 12 bases lying between them. Germline assignment: CDR1 WSHSY and CDR2 SAAADI. The CDR3 is CASSSGEGGYTF. For the CDR3, the DNA is TGCGCCAGCAGCTCGGGAGAGGGTGGCTACACCTTC.

The CDR3 region is CASSQGPLANEQFF. The CDR3 region has the DNA TGCGCCAGCAGCCAAGGACCACTAGCCAATGAGCAGTTCTTC. This sequence joins TRBV4-1 and TRBJ2-1, with D possibly matching TRBD2 (6 bases). The ends were cut back, 1 base at V and 6 bases at J, with 10 bases in the middle. The CDR3 extends over 14 amino acids. Germline V gives CDR1 MGHRA, CDR2 YSYEKL.

In DNA form, the CDR3 reads TGTGCCACCACGGAACAGGGGCGGAATCAGCCCCAGCATTTT. This sequence encodes CATTEQGRNQPQHF. The rearrangement joins TRBV5-4 to TRBJ1-5; 7 bases align to TRBD1. Germline trimming cut 9 bases from V and 4 bases from J; bases unmatched to any gene: 10. Germline CDR1 is SGHNT and CDR2 is YYREEE (reference sequence). This CDR3 comprises 14 residues.

This chain joins TRBV10-1 and TRBJ2-1, with 11 bases that match TRBD2. The CDR3 has 16 amino acids. Germline CDR1 WNHNN, CDR2 SYGVQD (reference sequence). V lost 0 bases, J lost 9 bases, and 7 bases stayed unmatched. For the CDR3, the DNA is TGCGCCAGCAGTGAGTCCTTAGCGGGGGGGAGAAGTGAGCAGTTCTTC. It translates to CASSESLAGGRSEQFF.

V is TRBV15 and J is TRBJ2-5; D is unclear. Germline CDR1 is LNHNV and CDR2 is YYDKDF (reference sequence). The CDR3 totals 14 residues. V was trimmed by 5 bases and J by 4 bases, leaving 14 bases between them. The chain's CDR3 is CATSRIRSGETQYF. In DNA form, the CDR3 reads TGTGCCACCAGCCGAATACGCTCGGGAGAGACCCAGTACTTC.

The chain combines TRBV15 with TRBJ1-2, with 7 positions matching TRBD1. The CDR3 covers 15 residues. With 0 bases clipped from V and 6 bases from J, the junction kept 7 bases outside the gene matches. In germline, CDR1 is LNHNV, CDR2 YYDKDF (reference sequence). DNA for the CDR3: TGTGCCACCAGCAGAGATCGAGACAGGGATAATGGCTACACCTTC. Translation gives CATSRDRDRDNGYTF.

To note about this clone: The sample carries other DNA sequences with the same CDR3. The chain is built from TRBV9 and TRBJ2-1; 11 nucleotides align to TRBD1. The CDR3 loop spans 14 amino acids. J was trimmed by 7 bases and V by 2 bases; bases with no gene match: 2. Germline V CDR1 and CDR2: SGDLS, YYNGEE. CDR3 protein: CASSVGTGGNEQFF. CDR3 coding DNA: TGTGCCAGCAGCGTCGGGACAGGGGGGAATGAGCAGTTCTTC.

The chain carries TRBV9 and TRBJ2-3; a possible D gene is TRBD2 (7 bases). The CDR3 spans 15 residues. From germline, CDR1 is SGDLS and CDR2 YYNGEE. Trimming removed 2 bases at V and 1 base at J, with 11 bases between. In DNA form, the CDR3 reads TGTGCCAGCAGCGTGGGGGGGCAGGGCACAGATACGCAGTATTTT. Translation: CASSVGGQGTDTQYF.

This clone appeared a few times. The rearrangement uses TRBV6-6 and TRBJ2-7; no reliable D call. The germline V gene encodes CDR1 MNHNY and CDR2 SVGAGI (reference sequence). The V gene lost 10 bases and the J gene lost 4 bases, with 20 bases spanning the gap. The CDR3 has 14 amino acids. CDR3 amino acids: CAISNENAAYEQYF. CDR3 nucleotides: TGTGCCATCAGCAACGAGAATGCTGCATACGAGCAGTACTTC.

The V and J genes are TRBV2 and TRBJ2-5; a possible D gene is TRBD2 (5 bases). V lost 3 bases and J 3 bases, leaving 8 bases between the germline ends. Germline V gene sequence: CDR1 SNHLY, CDR2 FYNNEI. This CDR3 is 13 amino acids long. Written as DNA, the CDR3 is TGTGCCAGCAGTGAGTACGGGGAAGAGACCCAGTACTTC. This sequence encodes CASSEYGEETQYF.

This clone was counted only a few times. This chain connects TRBV6-1 to TRBJ1-2, with D possibly matching TRBD1 (6 bases). Per the germline V gene, CDR1 is MNHNS and CDR2 is SASEGT. The CDR3 extends over 15 amino acids. Trimming pared 3 bases from V and 0 bases from J, leaving 11 bases between. CDR3 nucleotides: TGTGCCAGCAGTGATCTGACAGGTCCTAACTATGGCTACACCTTC. Its protein is CASSDLTGPNYGYTF.

The chain is built from TRBV29-1 and TRBJ2-3; 10 bases line up with TRBD2. This CDR3 is 13 amino acids long. The germline gives CDR1 SQVTM, CDR2 ANQGSEA. V gave up 7 bases and J gave up 1 base; unmatched junction bases: 2. CDR3 in amino acids: CSGTSGRTDTQYF. Here the CDR3 DNA reads TGCAGCGGGACTAGCGGACGCACAGATACGCAGTATTTT.

This clone was seen only a few times. This chain joins TRBV2 and TRBJ1-2; 9 positions match TRBD1. The CDR3 covers 13 residues. The ends lost 6 bases at V and 8 bases at J; junction bases unmatched: 7. Looked up from germline, CDR1 is SNHLY and CDR2 is FYNNEI. CDR3 sequence (DNA): TGTGCCAGCAGCCCTGGACAGGGGCACGGCTACACCTTC. It encodes CASSPGQGHGYTF.

This chain links TRBV4-3 with TRBJ2-3, with D possibly being TRBD1 (5 bases). Trimming took 0 bases from V and 4 from J, leaving 14 bases between them. Germline V gene data show CDR1 as LGHNA and CDR2 as YSLEER. This CDR3 spans 16 amino acids. This CDR3 is CASSQDLQAFPDTQYF. CDR3 nucleotides: TGCGCCAGCAGCCAAGATCTACAGGCGTTTCCAGATACGCAGTATTTT.

V and J are TRBV9 and TRBJ2-1; 9 bases are a match to TRBD2. Germline V gene data show CDR1 as SGDLS and CDR2 as YYNGEE. The CDR3 is 18 amino acids. With 0 bases clipped from V and 6 bases from J, the junction kept 13 bases outside the gene matches. This CDR3 reads CASSVATRAGGPGNEQFF. The CDR3 coding sequence is TGTGCCAGCAGCGTAGCTACTCGGGCGGGGGGGCCGGGCAATGAGCAGTTCTTC.

The chain recombines TRBV7-2 with TRBJ2-3; 8 bases align to TRBD2. This CDR3 region has 16 residues. Per the germline V gene, CDR1 is SGHTA and CDR2 is FQGNSA. Trimming took 2 bases from V and 3 from J; bases not matched to a gene: 7. The CDR3 loop reads CASSLRAGGPTDTQYF. CDR3 in DNA: TGTGCCAGCAGCTTAAGGGCGGGGGGCCCTACAGATACGCAGTATTTT.

In its sample, this clone was seen a few times. The genes are TRBV27 and TRBJ1-4; possibly TRBD1 for D (5 bases). This CDR3 has 14 amino acids. V shed 6 bases and J shed 4 bases, with 12 bases lying between them. Germline CDR1 and CDR2: MNHEY and SMNVEV (reference sequence). This CDR3 reads CASRKDRFNEKLFF. The CDR3 nucleotides read TGTGCCAGCAGAAAAGACAGATTTAATGAAAAACTGTTTTTT.

The V call is TRBV19, the J call TRBJ1-1; D might be TRBD1 (5 bases). CDR3 length: 15 amino acids. Trimming removed 3 bases at V and 3 bases at J, with 14 bases between. Germline-derived CDR1 and CDR2 are LNHDA and SQIVND (reference sequence). The CDR3 DNA reads TGTGCCAGTAGTATGCAAGCAGGGTTGGACACTGAAGCTTTCTTT. Encoded protein: CASSMQAGLDTEAFF.

V gene TRBV29-1 combines with J gene TRBJ1-2, with 9 bases that match TRBD1. After removal of 5 bases from V and 6 bases from J, the junction contained 7 bases not matched to a gene. The CDR3 runs 13 residues. Germline V gene sequence: CDR1 SQVTM, CDR2 ANQGSEA. This CDR3 is CSVMGTGTDGYTF. Here the CDR3 DNA reads TGCAGCGTTATGGGGACAGGGACTGATGGCTACACCTTC.

The chain recombines TRBV7-2 with TRBJ2-7; TRBD1 agrees at 7 bases. The CDR3 runs to 13 residues. Germline values: CDR1 SGHTA, CDR2 FQGNSA. Unmatched junction bases numbered 6, after V lost 10 bases and J lost 0 bases. CDR3 residues: CATRQGSSYEQYF. In DNA, the CDR3 is TGTGCCACCCGACAGGGATCCTCCTACGAGCAGTACTTC.

The CDR3 sequence is CASSALGPNTGELFF. Written as DNA, the CDR3 is TGTGCCAGCAGTGCTCTTGGGCCGAACACCGGGGAGCTGTTTTTT. This sequence joins TRBV27 and TRBJ2-2; D gene unclear. CDR1 is MNHEY and CDR2 is SMNVEV in the germline V gene (reference sequence). Trimming took off 5 bases at V and 0 bases at J, with 10 bases between the two ends. This CDR3 contains 15 residues.

The genes are TRBV15 and TRBJ2-7; D is possibly TRBD1 (6 bases). This CDR3 comprises 14 residues. With 1 base removed from V and 3 bases from J, the gap between germline ends came to 10 bases. From germline, CDR1 is LNHNV and CDR2 YYDKDF (reference sequence). In DNA form, the CDR3 reads TGTGCCACCAGCAGAGGAGGACAGTTCTACGAGCAGTACTTC. As protein: CATSRGGQFYEQYF.

The V gene is TRBV7-9, the J gene TRBJ2-5; 7 nucleotides match TRBD1. CDR1 and CDR2 (germline): SEHNR, FQNEAQ (reference sequence). V lost 4 bases to trimming and J lost 2 bases; unmatched junction nucleotides: 10. The CDR3 is made up of 16 amino acids. Written as DNA, the CDR3 is TGTGCCAGCAGCTCAGCTAATTTACAGGGGCAAGAGACCCAGTACTTC. It specifies CASSSANLQGQETQYF.

J is TRBJ2-2 and V is TRBV9; D is ambiguous. The germline gives CDR1 SGDLS, CDR2 YYNGEE. The CDR3 is 14 residues long. The V and J ends lost 0 bases and 1 base respectively, with 4 bases between them. CDR3 loop: CASSVVRNTGELFF. For the CDR3, the DNA is TGTGCCAGCAGCGTAGTCAGGAACACCGGGGAGCTGTTTTTT.

The chain carries TRBV28 and TRBJ2-3; 7 bases are a match to TRBD1. In germline, CDR1 is MDHEN, CDR2 SYDVKM. V was pared by 5 bases and J by 0 bases, with 2 bases of the junction left unmatched. This CDR3 comprises 14 residues. The CDR3 is CASSRDSSTDTQYF. The CDR3 region has the DNA TGTGCCAGCAGTCGGGACAGCAGCACAGATACGCAGTATTTT.

The chain joins TRBV29-1 to TRBJ1-2; possibly TRBD1 for D (6 bases). Trimming took 6 bases from V and 7 from J, leaving 18 bases between them. Germline CDR1 and CDR2: SQVTM and ANQGSEA. The CDR3 is 13 amino acids. CDR3 in amino acids: CSVGAGGAGGYTF. The CDR3 DNA is TGCAGCGTGGGGGCCGGGGGGGCCGGTGGCTACACCTTC. The complete variable domain, with remaining parts taken from reference TRBV29-1 and TRBJ1-2, reads SAVISQKPSRDICQRGTSLTIQCQVDSQVTMMFWYRQQPGQSLTLIATANQGSEATYESGFVIDKFPISRPNLTFSTLTVSNMSPEDSSIYLCSVGAGGAGGYTFGSGTRLTVV.

The chain employs TRBV9 and TRBJ1-1; TRBD1 matches at 7 bases. The germline V gene encodes CDR1 SGDLS and CDR2 YYNGEE. The CDR3 loop spans 14 amino acids. The trim removed 0 bases at V and 5 bases at J, leaving 4 bases unmatched. The CDR3 bases are TGTGCCAGCAGCGTAGTACAGGGGCGAACTGAAGCTTTCTTT. Its protein product is CASSVVQGRTEAFF.

This clone occurred once. The chain has TRBV28 and TRBJ2-1, with 7 bases that match TRBD1. This CDR3 has 18 amino acids. Looked up from germline, CDR1 is MDHEN and CDR2 is SYDVKM. Trimming removed 2 bases from V and 4 bases from J; junction bases left unmatched: 14. DNA for the CDR3: TGTGCCAGCAGTTTAAAATTTGGCAGGGGGTCAGGATACAATGAGCAGTTCTTC. Protein: CASSLKFGRGSGYNEQFF.